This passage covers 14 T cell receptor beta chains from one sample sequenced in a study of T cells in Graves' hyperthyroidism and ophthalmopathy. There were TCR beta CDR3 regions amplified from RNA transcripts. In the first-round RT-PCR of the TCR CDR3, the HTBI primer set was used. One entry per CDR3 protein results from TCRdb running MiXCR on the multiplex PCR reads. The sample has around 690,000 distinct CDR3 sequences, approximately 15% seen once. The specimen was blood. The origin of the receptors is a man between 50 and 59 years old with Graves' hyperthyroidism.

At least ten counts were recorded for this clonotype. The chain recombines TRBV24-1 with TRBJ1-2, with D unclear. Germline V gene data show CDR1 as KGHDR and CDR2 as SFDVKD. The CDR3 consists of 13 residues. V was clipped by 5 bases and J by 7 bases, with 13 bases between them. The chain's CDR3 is CATSALPHRGYTF. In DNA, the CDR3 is TGTGCCACCAGTGCCCTGCCCCATCGTGGCTACACCTTC.

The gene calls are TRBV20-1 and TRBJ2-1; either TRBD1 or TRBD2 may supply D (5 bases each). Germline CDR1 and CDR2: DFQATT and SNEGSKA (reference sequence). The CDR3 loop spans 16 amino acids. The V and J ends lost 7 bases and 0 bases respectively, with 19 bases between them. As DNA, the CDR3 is TGCAGTGGTCAGGGATTCCGGGGAAGCTCCTACAATGAGCAGTTCTTC. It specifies CSGQGFRGSSYNEQFF.

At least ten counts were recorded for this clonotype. CDR3 sequence: CATSDGPSEAFF. As DNA, the CDR3 is TGTGCCACCAGTGATGGGCCATCTGAAGCTTTCTTT. V usage is TRBV24-1 and J usage is TRBJ1-1; D is undetermined. Trimming took off 3 bases at V and 6 bases at J, with 7 bases between the two ends. CDR3 size: 12 residues. CDR1 and CDR2 from the germline V gene are KGHDR and SFDVKD.

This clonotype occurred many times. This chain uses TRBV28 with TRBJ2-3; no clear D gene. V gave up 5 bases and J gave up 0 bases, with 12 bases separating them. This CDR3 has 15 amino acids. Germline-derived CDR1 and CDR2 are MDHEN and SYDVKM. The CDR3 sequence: CASSPNSPSTDTQYF. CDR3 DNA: TGTGCCAGCAGTCCAAATTCACCTAGCACAGATACGCAGTATTTT. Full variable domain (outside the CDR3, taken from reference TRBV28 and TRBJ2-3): DVKVTQSSRYLVKRTGEKVFLECVQDMDHENMFWYRQDPGLGLRLIYFSYDVKMKEKGDIPEGYSVSREKKERFSLILESASTNQTSMYLCASSPNSPSTDTQYFGPGTRLTVL.

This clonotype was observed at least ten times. The DNA of the CDR3 is TGCAGTGCCCCGCTTGGGCGGCAAGAGACCCAGTACTTC. It encodes CSAPLGRQETQYF. The genes are TRBV20-1 and TRBJ2-5, with D unresolved. CDR3 length: 13 amino acids. Germline CDR1 DFQATT, CDR2 SNEGSKA (reference sequence). V lost 6 bases, J lost 2 bases, and 13 bases lay in between.

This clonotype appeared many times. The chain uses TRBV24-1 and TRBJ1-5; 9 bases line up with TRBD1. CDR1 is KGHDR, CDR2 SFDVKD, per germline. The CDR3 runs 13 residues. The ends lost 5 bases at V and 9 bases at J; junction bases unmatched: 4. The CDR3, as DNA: TGTGCCACCAGTGTGACAGGGGGAAGGCCCCAGCATTTT. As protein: CATSVTGGRPQHF.

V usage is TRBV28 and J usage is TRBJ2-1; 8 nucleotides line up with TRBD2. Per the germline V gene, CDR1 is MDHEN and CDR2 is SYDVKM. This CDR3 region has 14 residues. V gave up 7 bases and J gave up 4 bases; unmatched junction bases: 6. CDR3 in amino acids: CASKLAGLYNEQFF. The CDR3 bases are TGTGCCAGCAAGTTAGCGGGGTTATACAATGAGCAGTTCTTC.

Written as DNA, the CDR3 is TGTGCCAGCAGTTTATACAATATCCCGGGACATCGGGAGACCCAGTACTTC. Its protein product is CASSLYNIPGHRETQYF. This rearrangement joins TRBV28 to TRBJ2-5; D is perhaps TRBD1 (6 bases). V dropped 1 base and J dropped 5 bases, with 20 bases sitting between them. The CDR3 contains 17 residues. Germline lookup yields CDR1 MDHEN and CDR2 SYDVKM. The variable domain in full, with the rest retrieved from reference TRBV28 and TRBJ2-5, is DVKVTQSSRYLVKRTGEKVFLECVQDMDHENMFWYRQDPGLGLRLIYFSYDVKMKEKGDIPEGYSVSREKKERFSLILESASTNQTSMYLCASSLYNIPGHRETQYFGPGTRLLVL.

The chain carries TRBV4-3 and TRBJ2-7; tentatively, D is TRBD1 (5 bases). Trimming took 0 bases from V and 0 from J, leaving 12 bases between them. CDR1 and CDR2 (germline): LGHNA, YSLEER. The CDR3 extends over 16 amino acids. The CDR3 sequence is CASSQDRQWSSYEQYF. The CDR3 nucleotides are TGCGCCAGCAGCCAAGACCGACAGTGGAGCTCCTACGAGCAGTACTTC.

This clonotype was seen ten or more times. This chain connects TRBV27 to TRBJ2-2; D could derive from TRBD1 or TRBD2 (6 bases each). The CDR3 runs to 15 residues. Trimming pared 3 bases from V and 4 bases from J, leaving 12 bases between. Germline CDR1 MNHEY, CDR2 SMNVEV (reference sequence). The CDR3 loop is CASSLWGAGTGELFF. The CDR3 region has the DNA TGTGCCAGCAGTTTGTGGGGGGCTGGCACCGGGGAGCTGTTTTTT.

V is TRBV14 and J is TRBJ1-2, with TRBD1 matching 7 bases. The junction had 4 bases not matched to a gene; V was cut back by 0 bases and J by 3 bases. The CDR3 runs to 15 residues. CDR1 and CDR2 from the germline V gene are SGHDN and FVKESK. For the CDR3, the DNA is TGTGCCAGCAGCCAAGATAGGACAGGACACTATGGCTACACCTTC. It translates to CASSQDRTGHYGYTF.

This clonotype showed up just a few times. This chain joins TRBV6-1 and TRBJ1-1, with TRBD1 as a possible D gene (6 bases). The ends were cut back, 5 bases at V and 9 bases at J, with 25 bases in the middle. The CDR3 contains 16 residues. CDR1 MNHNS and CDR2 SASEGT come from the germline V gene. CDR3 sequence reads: CASSSSGTRGSSQAFF. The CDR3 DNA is TGTGCCAGCAGTTCCTCCGGGACAAGGGGTAGCTCTCAAGCTTTCTTT.

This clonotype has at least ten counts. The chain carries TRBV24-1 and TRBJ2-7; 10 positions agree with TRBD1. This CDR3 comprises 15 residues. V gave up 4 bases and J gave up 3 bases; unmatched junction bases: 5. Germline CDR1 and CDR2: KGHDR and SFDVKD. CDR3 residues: CATSDPGTGVYEQYF. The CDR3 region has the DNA TGTGCCACCAGTGACCCCGGGACAGGGGTCTACGAGCAGTACTTC.

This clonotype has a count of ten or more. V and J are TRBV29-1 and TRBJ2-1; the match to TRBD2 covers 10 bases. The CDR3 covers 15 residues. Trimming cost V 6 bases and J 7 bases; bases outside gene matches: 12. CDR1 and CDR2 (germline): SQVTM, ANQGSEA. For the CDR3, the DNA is TGCAGCGTCGCCCCCACTAGCGGGATAGTAAATGAGCAGTTCTTC. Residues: CSVAPTSGIVNEQFF.